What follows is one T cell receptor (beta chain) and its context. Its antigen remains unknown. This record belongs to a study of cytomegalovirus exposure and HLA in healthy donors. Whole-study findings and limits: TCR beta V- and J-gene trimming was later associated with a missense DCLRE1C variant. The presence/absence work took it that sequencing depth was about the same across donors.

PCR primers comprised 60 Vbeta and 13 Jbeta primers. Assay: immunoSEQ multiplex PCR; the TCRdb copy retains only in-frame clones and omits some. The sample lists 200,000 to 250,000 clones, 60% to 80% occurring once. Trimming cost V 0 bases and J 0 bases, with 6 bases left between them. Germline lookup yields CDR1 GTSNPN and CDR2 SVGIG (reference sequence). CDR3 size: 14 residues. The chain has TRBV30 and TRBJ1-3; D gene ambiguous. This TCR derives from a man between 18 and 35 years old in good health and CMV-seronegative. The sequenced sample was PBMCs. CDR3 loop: CAWSVSHSGNTIYF. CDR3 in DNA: TGTGCCTGGAGTGTATCCCACTCTGGAAACACCATATATTTT.